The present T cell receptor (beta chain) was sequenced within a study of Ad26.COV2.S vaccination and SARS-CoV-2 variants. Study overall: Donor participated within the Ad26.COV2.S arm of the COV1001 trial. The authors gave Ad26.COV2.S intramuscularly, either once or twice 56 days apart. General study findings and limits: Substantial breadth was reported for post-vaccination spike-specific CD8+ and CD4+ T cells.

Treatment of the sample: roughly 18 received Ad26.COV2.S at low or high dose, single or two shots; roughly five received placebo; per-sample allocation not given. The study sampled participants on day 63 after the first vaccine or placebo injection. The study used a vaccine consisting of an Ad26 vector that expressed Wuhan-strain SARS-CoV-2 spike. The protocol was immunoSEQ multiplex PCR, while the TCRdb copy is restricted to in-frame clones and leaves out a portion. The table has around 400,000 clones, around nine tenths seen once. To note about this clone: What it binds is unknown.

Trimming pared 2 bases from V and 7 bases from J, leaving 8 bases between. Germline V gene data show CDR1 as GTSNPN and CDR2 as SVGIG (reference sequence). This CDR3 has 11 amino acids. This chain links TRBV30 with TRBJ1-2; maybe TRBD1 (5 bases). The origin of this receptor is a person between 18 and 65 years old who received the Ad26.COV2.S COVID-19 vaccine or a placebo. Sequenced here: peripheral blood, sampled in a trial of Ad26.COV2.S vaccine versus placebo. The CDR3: CAWSSGGGYTF. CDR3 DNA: TGTGCCTGGAGTAGTGGGGGTGGCTACACCTTC.